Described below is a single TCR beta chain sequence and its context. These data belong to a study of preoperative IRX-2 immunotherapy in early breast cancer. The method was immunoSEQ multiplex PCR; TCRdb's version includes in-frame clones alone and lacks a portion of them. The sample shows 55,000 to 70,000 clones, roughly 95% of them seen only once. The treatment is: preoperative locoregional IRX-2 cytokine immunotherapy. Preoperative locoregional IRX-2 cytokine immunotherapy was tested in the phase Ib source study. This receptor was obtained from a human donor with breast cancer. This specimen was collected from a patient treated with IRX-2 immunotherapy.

CDR3 DNA sequence: TGTGCCAGCAGTGAAGCGCGGGACAGGGGGGGGGCATTGGGTCAGCCCCAGCATTTT. This gives the protein CASSEARDRGGALGQPQHF. J is TRBJ1-5 and V is TRBV6-1; 11 bases agree with TRBD1. The CDR3 loop spans 19 amino acids. Germline V gene sequence: CDR1 MNHNS, CDR2 SASEGT. V was clipped by 0 bases and J by 6 bases; unmatched bases: 13.